These 21 T cell receptor beta chains share one sample of origin, sequenced in a study of molecular identifiers for immune sequencing clone quantification. Via MiXCR, TCRdb re-called the PCR reads, giving one row per CDR3 protein. The repertoire has under 75,000 distinct CDR3 sequences, over 15% of them found once; the top ten carry 1.4% to 1.5%. Material: naive CD8+ T cells from blood, with Jurkat cell RNA spiked in. Subset reported: FACS-sorted CD8+CD4-CCR7+CD45RA+ naive T cells. Receptors originate from a human donor in good health. Some libraries in this study had Jurkat cell RNA spiked in.

A few counts support this clonotype. The chain is built from TRBV27 and TRBJ2-2; D not resolved. V lost 9 bases and J lost 0, with 14 bases in between. The germline CDR1 and CDR2 sequences are MNHEY and SMNVEV (reference sequence). The CDR3 is 15 amino acids. The CDR3 DNA reads as TGTGCCAGTTTCCCCGGACCCCCGAACACCGGGGAGCTGTTTTTT. As protein: CASFPGPPNTGELFF.

The chain has TRBV5-6 and TRBJ2-1; D is ambiguous. CDR1 and CDR2 (germline): SGHDT, YYEEEE. This CDR3 has 12 amino acids. V was pared by 3 bases and J by 4 bases, with 5 bases between. The CDR3 protein is CASSSNYNEQFF. The CDR3 nucleotides are TGTGCCAGCAGCTCAAATTACAATGAGCAGTTCTTC.

This clonotype has ten or more counts. The chain is built from TRBV27 and TRBJ2-7; 7 positions match TRBD2. Per germline, CDR1 MNHEY and CDR2 SMNVEV (reference sequence). V trimming: 6 bases; J trimming: 4 bases; junction bases outside the gene matches: 9. The CDR3 runs 14 residues. The CDR3, as DNA: TGTGCCAGCAGGCGGGGAGGGGCAGGGTACGAGCAGTACTTC. This translates into CASRRGGAGYEQYF.

With respect to this clonotype: A read error may explain this, as a much larger clone is one base away. It is likely a read error, because the conserved phenylalanine at the end of the CDR3 is missing. The chain recombines TRBV7-2 with TRBJ1-2; the D is unclear. Germline values: CDR1 SGHTA, CDR2 FQGNSA. The CDR3 contains 14 residues. Trimming took 4 bases from V and 5 from J, leaving 14 bases between them. CDR3 region: CASSSQLNQYGYTS. Written as DNA, the CDR3 is TGTGCCAGCAGCTCACAGCTAAATCAGTATGGCTACACCTCC.

This clonotype was counted at least ten times. The chain has TRBV7-8 and TRBJ2-3, with 9 bases fitting TRBD2. This CDR3 is 17 amino acids long. CDR1 is SGHVS and CDR2 is FQNEAQ in the germline V gene. The trim removed 4 bases at V and 6 bases at J, leaving 14 bases unmatched. The CDR3 spells CASSSRISGGGGDTQYF. The CDR3 DNA sequence: TGTGCCAGCAGCTCGCGAATTAGCGGGGGAGGGGGTGATACGCAGTATTTT. The whole variable domain, filled in from reference TRBV7-8 and TRBJ2-3, reads GAGVSQSPRYKVAKRGQDVALRCDPISGHVSLFWYQQALGQGPEFLTYFQNEAQLDKSGLPSDRFFAERPEGSVSTLKIQRTQQEDSAVYLCASSSRISGGGGDTQYFGPGTRLTVL.

This clonotype has at least ten counts. The CDR3 loop reads CASSLLGLPEQYF. As DNA, the CDR3 is TGTGCCAGCAGTTTACTGGGACTACCCGAGCAGTACTTC. This chain connects TRBV27 to TRBJ2-7, with 7 bases lining up with TRBD2. V lost 2 bases to trimming and J lost 6 bases; unmatched junction nucleotides: 4. Germline V lookup: CDR1 MNHEY, CDR2 SMNVEV (reference sequence). The CDR3 is made up of 13 amino acids.

Many counts were recorded for this clonotype. CDR3 nucleotides: TGTGCCAGCAGTTTATCTTACACCGGGGAGCTGTTTTTT. It is translated as CASSLSYTGELFF. The chain joins TRBV27 to TRBJ2-2; no clear D. Trimming cost V 0 bases and J 3 bases, with 2 bases left between them. The CDR3 is 13 amino acids. The germline gives CDR1 MNHEY, CDR2 SMNVEV (reference sequence).

In its sample, this clonotype was seen many times. The V call is TRBV6-1, the J call TRBJ1-1, with a weak D call TRBD1 (6 bases). Germline V CDR1 and CDR2: MNHNS, SASEGT. Trimming removed 0 bases at V and 5 bases at J, with 19 bases between. This CDR3 has 17 residues. CDR3 loop: CASSEASQGSFKTEAFF. The CDR3 nucleotides read TGTGCCAGCAGTGAAGCGAGCCAGGGGAGTTTTAAAACTGAAGCTTTCTTT.

This clonotype was counted a few times. The rearrangement links TRBV7-9 to TRBJ2-7, with TRBD2 matching 12 bases. CDR3 size: 17 residues. The ends lost 3 bases at V and 0 bases at J; junction bases unmatched: 6. From germline, CDR1 is SEHNR and CDR2 FQNEAQ (reference sequence). CDR3 loop: CASSFGLAGKFSYEQYF. For the CDR3, the DNA is TGTGCCAGCAGCTTCGGACTAGCGGGAAAGTTCTCCTACGAGCAGTACTTC. The full variable domain, completed using reference TRBV7-9 and TRBJ2-7, is DTGVSQNPRHKITKRGQNVTFRCDPISEHNRLYWYRQTLGQGPEFLTYFQNEAQLEKSRLLSDRFSAERPKGSFSTLEIQRTEQGDSAMYLCASSFGLAGKFSYEQYFGPGTRLTVT.

V is TRBV19 and J is TRBJ2-7; either TRBD1 or TRBD2 may supply D (5 bases each). V lost 7 bases and J 6 bases, leaving 19 bases between the germline ends. Germline CDR1 and CDR2: LNHDA and SQIVND (reference sequence). The CDR3 loop spans 14 amino acids. CDR3 DNA sequence: TGTGCCAGTACCGCCGGGGACCTAGGGAGCGAGCAGTACTTC. Encoded protein: CASTAGDLGSEQYF. The entire variable domain, with the rest obtained from reference TRBV19 and TRBJ2-7, is as follows: DGGITQSPKYLFRKEGQNVTLSCEQNLNHDAMYWYRQDPGQGLRLIYYSQIVNDFQKGDIAEGYSVSREKKESFPLTVTSAQKNPTAFYLCASTAGDLGSEQYFGPGTRLTVT.

In this sample, this clonotype turned up many times. The V gene is TRBV5-6, the J gene TRBJ2-5; maybe TRBD1 (6 bases). V was shortened by 5 bases and J by 10 bases, with 15 bases between the two germline ends. The CDR3 length is 12 residues. Germline V lookup: CDR1 SGHDT, CDR2 YYEEEE. The CDR3 nucleotides are TGTGCCAGCAGTTGGGGGCACGAGGGCCAGTACTTC. This translates into CASSWGHEGQYF.

This clonotype showed up many times. The rearrangement links TRBV7-8 to TRBJ2-3, with a weak D call TRBD1 (5 bases). The CDR3 runs to 13 residues. In germline, CDR1 is SGHVS, CDR2 FQNEAQ. V was shortened by 5 bases and J by 5 bases, with 11 bases between the two germline ends. CDR3 sequence (DNA): TGTGCCAGCAGCAGAATAGGGGAAGATACGCAGTATTTT. Its translation is CASSRIGEDTQYF.

This clonotype was detected many times. This chain links TRBV14 with TRBJ2-7; 9 bases fit TRBD1. The CDR3 runs 14 residues. The germline gives CDR1 SGHDN, CDR2 FVKESK. Trimming cost V 3 bases and J 3 bases; bases outside gene matches: 3. CDR3 sequence: CASSHGTGLYEQYF. The CDR3 bases are TGTGCCAGCAGCCATGGGACAGGGCTCTACGAGCAGTACTTC.

This clonotype was seen repeatedly, ten times or more. The V and J genes are TRBV11-2 and TRBJ2-1, with no clear D. The length of the CDR3 is 12 residues. V gave up 1 base and J gave up 7 bases, with 5 bases separating them. Germline loops: CDR1 SGHAT, CDR2 FQNNGV. The CDR3 DNA reads TGTGCCAGCAGCTTAGTTGTTAATGAGCAGTTCTTC. It specifies CASSLVVNEQFF. Based on the CDR3 plus reference TRBV11-2 and TRBJ2-1, the full variable domain is EAGVAQSPRYKIIEKRQSVAFWCNPISGHATLYWYQQILGQGPKLLIQFQNNGVVDDSQLPKDRFSAERLKGVDSTLKIQPAKLEDSAVYLCASSLVVNEQFFGPGTRLTVL.

The chain employs TRBV12-3 or TRBV12-4 and TRBJ2-5; a possible D gene is TRBD1 (5 bases). The CDR3 runs 16 residues. V was trimmed by 6 bases and J by 4 bases, leaving 21 bases between them. This chain's CDR3 is CASRPSGEGVGETQYF. As DNA, the CDR3 is TGTGCCAGCAGACCGAGTGGGGAAGGGGTTGGAGAGACCCAGTACTTC.

This clonotype was recorded at least ten times. V gene TRBV27 combines with J gene TRBJ2-3, with 8 bases aligning to TRBD2. The V gene's germline CDR1 is MNHEY and CDR2 SMNVEV (reference sequence). The V and J ends lost 6 bases and 1 base, in that order; junction bases with no gene match: 6. The CDR3 is 15 amino acids. In nucleotides, the CDR3 is TGTGCCAGCAGGGGAAGCGGGAGTCGCACAGATACGCAGTATTTT. This sequence encodes CASRGSGSRTDTQYF.

This clonotype turned up a few times. The chain uses TRBV20-1 and TRBJ1-2, with 9 bases matching TRBD1. V shed 5 bases, J shed 3 bases, and the junction held 7 bases outside the gene matches. This CDR3 contains 14 residues. The V gene's germline CDR1 is DFQATT and CDR2 SNEGSKA (reference sequence). The CDR3 bases are TGCAGTGCTTCCGACAGGGGGATCGACTATGGCTACACCTTC. This gives the protein CSASDRGIDYGYTF.

The sample holds a few counts of this clonotype. This sequence joins TRBV27 and TRBJ2-7; 7 positions match TRBD1. The CDR3 has 14 residues. The germline V gene encodes CDR1 MNHEY and CDR2 SMNVEV (reference sequence). V gave up 0 bases and J gave up 5 bases; unmatched junction bases: 4. CDR3 nucleotides: TGTGCCAGCAGTTTATCGAGACAGGGCAACGAGCAGTACTTC. This encodes CASSLSRQGNEQYF.

This clonotype was detected ten times or more. The chain combines TRBV14 with TRBJ2-5, with unresolved D. CDR3 length equals 15 residues. V gave up 2 bases and J gave up 5 bases, with 15 bases separating them. Germline V gene data show CDR1 as SGHDN and CDR2 as FVKESK. CDR3 protein: CASSQLNRYPETQYF. Written as DNA, the CDR3 is TGTGCCAGCAGCCAACTCAACCGATACCCCGAGACCCAGTACTTC.

Many counts were recorded for this clonotype. The chain couples TRBV12-3 or TRBV12-4 to TRBJ2-2, with 9 bases aligning to TRBD1. The CDR3 is 16 residues long. The junction had 5 bases not matched to a gene; V was cut back by 6 bases and J by 0 bases. The chain's CDR3 is CASSHGTGTNTGELFF. For the CDR3, the DNA is TGTGCCAGCAGCCACGGGACAGGGACGAACACCGGGGAGCTGTTTTTT.

This clonotype has more than one count but fewer than ten. Possible read error: a much larger clone is one base away. No conserved phenylalanine or tryptophan is present at the end of the CDR3, so a read error is the likely explanation. The chain uses TRBV6-6 and TRBJ2-7, with TRBD2 identical over 9 bases. Germline V gene sequence: CDR1 MNHNY, CDR2 SVGAGI (reference sequence). V lost 5 bases, J lost 7 bases, and 3 bases stayed unmatched. CDR3 length: 12 amino acids. The CDR3 protein is CASSQLAGEQYL. As DNA, the CDR3 is TGTGCCAGCAGTCAACTAGCGGGTGAGCAGTACCTC.